This TCR beta chain was retrieved from a study of T cells in Graves' hyperthyroidism and ophthalmopathy. Study background: It was at initial diagnosis, before any treatment, that peripheral blood was collected.

Recently diagnosed hyperthyroidism of less than 2 months' duration affected patients aged 18 to 65. Together with thyroid ultrasound, orbital computed tomography, serum thyroxine and TRAb, clinical symptoms were used for diagnoses. RNA transcripts served as the template for amplifying TCR beta CDR3 regions. The primer set for the first-round RT-PCR of the TCR CDR3 was HTBI. TCRdb fed the multiplex PCR reads into MiXCR, producing one record per CDR3 protein. The table includes a few hundred thousand distinct CDR3 sequences, under 15% detected once. CDR3 length: 15 residues. The V gene's germline CDR1 is ENHRY and CDR2 SYGVKD. V shed 6 bases and J 6 bases; nucleotides not matched to a gene: 8. General observations from the study: Within blood appeared most thyroid clonotypes that had expanded above 0.001.

About this clonotype itself: The target antigen is unknown.

The sequencing input was blood. The rearrangement joins TRBV10-3 to TRBJ2-2, with 9 bases lining up with TRBD1. The TCR comes from a woman aged 25 to 39 with Graves' hyperthyroidism. CDR3 DNA: TGTGCCATCAGGCCCGGACAGGGGTTGGCCGGGGAGCTGTTTTTT. Protein sequence: CAIRPGQGLAGELFF.